A single sample is the source of the 16 T cell receptor beta chains below, sequenced in a study of radiation and T cells in renal cell carcinoma. Sample time point: baseline pretreatment blood. Described treatment: 15 Gy SBRT to primary tumor, nephrectomy 4 weeks later. Clones were sequenced by immunoSEQ multiplex PCR, and TCRdb holds only the in-frame ones, with some missing. The sample shows about 140,000 clones, roughly 85% of them seen only once. Sequenced here: blood, sampled from a patient whose treatment included radiotherapy and nephrectomy. These receptors all stem from a woman aged 50 to 60 with renal cell carcinoma.

V usage is TRBV28 and J usage is TRBJ2-5, with TRBD2 matching 7 bases. The germline CDR1 and CDR2 sequences are MDHEN and SYDVKM. With V trimmed by 7 bases and J by 3 bases, 5 bases remained unmatched. The CDR3 extends over 13 amino acids. The CDR3 is CASKTGGKETQYF. The CDR3, as DNA: TGTGCCAGCAAAACGGGAGGTAAAGAGACCCAGTACTTC.

The J gene is TRBJ1-2, the V gene TRBV15; no clear D. V was pared by 3 bases and J by 3 bases, with 11 bases between. Germline V gene sequence: CDR1 LNHNV, CDR2 YYDKDF (reference sequence). The CDR3 has 14 amino acids. The CDR3 here is CATSSFKEDYGYTF. The CDR3 DNA reads TGTGCCACCAGCAGTTTCAAGGAGGACTATGGCTACACCTTC.

The rearrangement links TRBV5-1 to TRBJ2-2; D could derive from TRBD1 or TRBD2 (6 bases each). V shed 4 bases and J shed 3 bases, with 16 bases lying between them. Germline V gene lookup returns CDR1 SGHRS and CDR2 YFSETQ. The length of the CDR3 is 16 residues. The CDR3 is CASSRAGGADTGELFF. The CDR3 region has the DNA TGCGCCAGCAGCCGAGCCGGGGGCGCAGACACCGGGGAGCTGTTTTTT.

The rearrangement uses TRBV4-3 and TRBJ2-7, with TRBD1 matching over 10 bases. The V and J ends lost 0 bases and 4 bases, in that order; junction bases with no gene match: 9. Germline V gene sequence: CDR1 LGHNA, CDR2 YSLEER. The CDR3 runs to 17 residues. The CDR3, as DNA: TGCGCCAGCAGCCAAGACCCTCCGGGGACAGGGGAATACGAGCAGTACTTC. It encodes CASSQDPPGTGEYEQYF.

V gene TRBV5-6 combines with J gene TRBJ2-7; 8 nucleotides match TRBD2. Germline-derived CDR1 and CDR2 are SGHDT and YYEEEE. Trimming took 3 bases from V and 4 from J; bases not matched to a gene: 3. This CDR3 is built from 13 residues. The DNA for the CDR3 is TGTGCCAGCAGCTCGACTAGCGTTTACGAGCAGTACTTC. It translates to CASSSTSVYEQYF. The full variable domain, its missing parts supplied by reference TRBV5-6 and TRBJ2-7, is DAGVTQSPTHLIKTRGQQVTLRCSPKSGHDTVSWYQQALGQGPQFIFQYYEEEERQRGNFPDRFSGHQFPNYSSELNVNALLLGDSALYLCASSSTSVYEQYFGPGTRLTVT.

The chain employs TRBV27 and TRBJ1-2, with unresolved D. Per germline, CDR1 MNHEY and CDR2 SMNVEV (reference sequence). The V and J ends lost 5 bases and 4 bases respectively, with 14 bases between them. The CDR3 has 14 amino acids. In DNA, the CDR3 is TGTGCCAGCAGTCACTCAAGGGCTATCTATGGCTACACCTTC. This sequence encodes CASSHSRAIYGYTF.

The V call is TRBV29-1, the J call TRBJ2-2, with D perhaps TRBD1 (5 bases). The V and J ends lost 4 bases and 2 bases respectively, with 8 bases between them. Germline V CDR1 and CDR2: SQVTM, ANQGSEA. The CDR3 runs to 13 residues. In DNA form, the CDR3 reads TGCAGCGTTGGACAGAGCAACACCGGGGAGCTGTTTTTT. Its translation is CSVGQSNTGELFF.

This clone was seen just once. V is TRBV6-1 and J is TRBJ1-2; D gene ambiguous. Trimming pared 4 bases from V and 0 bases from J, leaving 12 bases between. The CDR3 totals 15 residues. Germline V gene sequence: CDR1 MNHNS, CDR2 SASEGT. Written as DNA, the CDR3 is TGTGCCAGCAGTGCATTCAGCGGAGCTAACTATGGCTACACCTTC. Translation: CASSAFSGANYGYTF.

The chain links TRBV19 to TRBJ1-5, with 7 bases that match TRBD1. In germline, CDR1 is LNHDA, CDR2 SQIVND (reference sequence). The V segment lost 6 bases and the J segment 1 base; nucleotides outside the gene matches: 12. CDR3 length: 17 residues. The chain's CDR3 is CASSGTALRMSNQPQHF. DNA of the CDR3: TGTGCCAGTAGCGGGACAGCTCTTCGGATGAGCAATCAGCCCCAGCATTTT. Complete variable domain (other parts from reference TRBV19 and TRBJ1-5): DGGITQSPKYLFRKEGQNVTLSCEQNLNHDAMYWYRQDPGQGLRLIYYSQIVNDFQKGDIAEGYSVSREKKESFPLTVTSAQKNPTAFYLCASSGTALRMSNQPQHFGDGTRLSIL.

In its sample, this clone was seen once. This chain links TRBV5-1 with TRBJ2-7; D not certain. Germline V gene sequence: CDR1 SGHRS, CDR2 YFSETQ. Trimming stripped 4 bases from V and 2 bases from J, with 13 bases between. This CDR3 has 14 residues. In DNA form, the CDR3 reads TGCGCCAGCAGCCCTCGTGGCAAGGCCTACGAGCAGTACTTC. Protein: CASSPRGKAYEQYF.

The rearrangement links TRBV21-1 to TRBJ1-5; TRBD1, as called in the table, went unchecked against the DNA. TRBV21-1 constitutes a pseudogene. CDR3 length: 15 amino acids. The DNA for the CDR3 is TGTGCCAGCAGCACAGGACAGGATAGCAATCAGCCCCAGCATTTT. This gives the protein CASSTGQDSNQPQHF.

The chain links TRBV23-1 to TRBJ2-7; 11 bases line up with TRBD2. TRBV23-1 is treated as an ORF (open reading frame) with a function not yet certain. The CDR3 runs 13 residues. Germline trimming cut 10 bases from V and 6 bases from J; bases unmatched to any gene: 8. The CDR3 DNA reads TGCGCCACCACACTAGCGGGAGATATCGAGCAGTACTTC. Translation gives CATTLAGDIEQYF.

V is TRBV19 and J is TRBJ1-2; 11 nucleotides match TRBD1. CDR1 is LNHDA and CDR2 is SQIVND in the germline V gene (reference sequence). The ends lost 7 bases at V and 8 bases at J; junction bases unmatched: 12. The CDR3 runs to 15 residues. The CDR3 region is CASTEVGQGARGYTF. As DNA, the CDR3 is TGTGCCAGTACCGAGGTTGGACAGGGGGCGCGAGGCTACACCTTC.

This chain links TRBV4-3 with TRBJ1-6; the D gene is possibly TRBD1 (6 bases). The germline CDR1 and CDR2 sequences are LGHNA and YSLEER. The CDR3 totals 15 residues. Trimming left V 0 bases short and J 12 bases short, with 15 bases between. The CDR3 region is CASSQDGGRVGPLHF. The CDR3 DNA is TGCGCCAGCAGCCAAGATGGGGGCAGGGTTGGACCCCTCCACTTT.

The chain links TRBV7-9 to TRBJ2-7, with 7 bases aligning to TRBD2. Trimming removed 11 bases from V and 0 bases from J; junction bases left unmatched: 4. The CDR3 has 12 residues. Germline CDR1 SEHNR, CDR2 FQNEAQ (reference sequence). The CDR3, as DNA: TGTGCCGGTAAGCGGGACTCCTACGAGCAGTACTTC. This translates into CAGKRDSYEQYF. Using reference TRBV7-9 and TRBJ2-7 for the parts outside the CDR3, the full variable domain is DTGVSQNPRHKITKRGQNVTFRCDPISEHNRLYWYRQTLGQGPEFLTYFQNEAQLEKSRLLSDRFSAERPKGSFSTLEIQRTEQGDSAMYLCAGKRDSYEQYFGPGTRLTVT.

The chain recombines TRBV5-4 with TRBJ2-3; 9 bases are shared with TRBD2. The CDR3 contains 16 residues. With 4 bases clipped from V and 1 base from J, the junction kept 7 bases outside the gene matches. CDR1 is SGHNT, CDR2 YYREEE, per germline (reference sequence). CDR3 coding DNA: TGTGCCAGCAGCCCCAGACTAGCGGAGGGCACAGATACGCAGTATTTT. Its translation: CASSPRLAEGTDTQYF.